Listed here are 23 T cell receptor beta chains from one sample, sequenced in a study of blood T cell repertoires in COVID-19. Data came from immunoSEQ multiplex PCR; TCRdb stores just in-frame clones and leaves some out. The profile shows approximately 400,000 clones, around four fifths of them singletons. What was sequenced was PBMCs or T cells enriched from blood (not recorded which). The receptor source for this set is a woman aged 45-65 years who had recovered from COVID-19.

CDR3 in DNA: TGTGCCAGCAGTTTCAGTATTCAGCCCCAGCATTTT. This codes for CASSFSIQPQHF. The V call is TRBV28, the J call TRBJ1-5; D not resolved. The ends were cut back, 3 bases at V and 6 bases at J, with 6 bases in the middle. The length of the CDR3 is 12 residues. Germline CDR1 MDHEN, CDR2 SYDVKM.

This clone was seen just once. The chain has TRBV10-3 and TRBJ1-1, with D perhaps TRBD1 (5 bases). CDR1 is ENHRY, CDR2 SYGVKD, per germline. This CDR3 has 13 amino acids. The V and J ends lost 7 bases and 4 bases respectively, with 13 bases between them. The CDR3 protein is CAIMTALGTEAFF. DNA of the CDR3: TGTGCCATCATGACAGCCCTAGGCACTGAAGCTTTCTTT.

The chain links TRBV7-9 to TRBJ2-2; a weak D match, TRBD1 (6 bases). V was shortened by 1 base and J by 3 bases, with 9 bases between the two germline ends. The CDR3 contains 15 residues. Germline values: CDR1 SEHNR, CDR2 FQNEAQ (reference sequence). The CDR3 sequence is CASSLGQVDTGELFF. CDR3 nucleotide sequence: TGTGCCAGCAGCTTAGGACAGGTTGACACCGGGGAGCTGTTTTTT. Looking up the rest from reference TRBV7-9 and TRBJ2-2 gives the full variable domain: DTGVSQNPRHKITKRGQNVTFRCDPISEHNRLYWYRQTLGQGPEFLTYFQNEAQLEKSRLLSDRFSAERPKGSFSTLEIQRTEQGDSAMYLCASSLGQVDTGELFFGEGSRLTVL.

This clone appeared a single time. This chain links TRBV2 with TRBJ2-7; D gene uncertain. Trimming left V 4 bases short and J 3 bases short, with 4 bases between. Germline CDR1 SNHLY, CDR2 FYNNEI. CDR3 length: 11 residues. The CDR3 reads CASSVGYEQYF. The CDR3 DNA reads TGTGCCAGCAGTGTCGGCTACGAGCAGTACTTC. Combining the CDR3 with reference TRBV2 and TRBJ2-7 gives the whole variable domain EPEVTQTPSHQVTQMGQEVILRCVPISNHLYFYWYRQILGQKVEFLVSFYNNEISEKSEIFDDQFSVERPDGSNFTLKIRSTKLEDSAMYFCASSVGYEQYFGPGTRLTVT.

The V gene is TRBV7-2, the J gene TRBJ2-7; TRBD1 aligns across 8 bases. J gave up 1 base and V 5 bases, and 4 bases lay outside the gene matches. CDR3 length equals 14 residues. Germline V gene lookup returns CDR1 SGHTA and CDR2 FQGNSA. The CDR3 reads CASSQGAGSYEQYF. The CDR3 nucleotides are TGTGCCAGCAGCCAGGGGGCAGGGTCCTACGAGCAGTACTTC.

The chain employs TRBV3-1 (or the pseudogene TRBV3-2) and TRBJ1-4; D unclear. The CDR3 is 12 residues long. The ends were cut back, 4 bases at V and 5 bases at J, with 5 bases in the middle. CDR1 is LGHDT, CDR2 YNNKEL, per germline (reference sequence). CDR3 residues: CASSPLNEKLFF. CDR3 nucleotides: TGTGCCAGCAGCCCCTTAAATGAAAAACTGTTTTTT.

The V and J genes are TRBV7-8 and TRBJ2-7; D may be TRBD2 (6 bases). V lost 1 base to trimming and J lost 2 bases, with 9 bases between them. Germline CDR1 reads SGHVS; CDR2 reads FQNEAQ. There are 14 residues in the CDR3. CDR3 sequence reads: CASSLVAVAYEQYF. CDR3 coding DNA: TGTGCCAGCAGCTTAGTAGCGGTCGCCTACGAGCAGTACTTC.

This clone was detected only once. This chain links TRBV2 with TRBJ1-1; D is unresolved. CDR3 length: 13 amino acids. Trimming removed 8 bases from V and 0 bases from J, with 10 bases in between. Per the germline V gene, CDR1 is SNHLY and CDR2 is FYNNEI. CDR3 coding DNA: TGTGCCAGCTCCGGGAGACTGAACACTGAAGCTTTCTTT. Its protein product is CASSGRLNTEAFF.

The chain links TRBV6-2 or TRBV6-3 to TRBJ2-6; a weak D match, TRBD1 (5 bases). This CDR3 contains 15 residues. Germline values: CDR1 MNHEY, CDR2 SVGEGT. V lost 6 bases, J lost 3 bases, and 12 bases lay in between. The CDR3 spells CASSRQLNGANVLTF. The CDR3 DNA sequence: TGTGCCAGCAGCCGACAGTTAAATGGGGCCAACGTCCTGACTTTC.

CDR3 residues: CASSPGLAGSGNTIYF. CDR3 DNA sequence: TGTGCCAGCTCACCTGGCCTGGCCGGGAGTGGAAACACCATATATTTT. The chain employs TRBV18 and TRBJ1-3; D call uncertain. Trimming left V 3 bases short and J 3 bases short, with 15 bases between. The CDR3 is 16 residues long. CDR1 is KGHSH, CDR2 LQKENI, per germline.

This clone was observed a handful of times. The chain joins TRBV10-1 to TRBJ1-6; the D gene is possibly TRBD1 (6 bases). This CDR3 is built from 14 residues. Deletions cut 8 bases from V and 8 bases from J, with 16 bases between. Germline CDR1 reads WNHNN; CDR2 reads SYGVQD (reference sequence). The CDR3 sequence is CASGLTTGDSPLHF. In DNA form, the CDR3 reads TGCGCCAGCGGACTTACGACAGGTGATTCACCCCTCCACTTT.

The chain uses TRBV27 and TRBJ2-3; 9 nucleotides match TRBD2. The CDR3 has 15 amino acids. V lost 6 bases, J lost 3 bases, and 7 bases stayed unmatched. CDR1 and CDR2 (germline): MNHEY, SMNVEV (reference sequence). Written as DNA, the CDR3 is TGTGCCAGCAGCCCGGGACTAGCCCTGACAGATACGCAGTATTTT. As protein: CASSPGLALTDTQYF.

This chain uses TRBV2 with TRBJ1-5; no firm D call. Germline V gives CDR1 SNHLY, CDR2 FYNNEI. CDR3 length: 14 amino acids. The V end lost 4 bases, the J end lost 4 bases, and 11 bases lay between the germline ends. This chain's CDR3 is CASSVSGNNQPQHF. The CDR3 nucleotides read TGTGCCAGCAGTGTTTCGGGGAATAATCAGCCCCAGCATTTT.

The chain is built from TRBV19 and TRBJ1-4; no definite D call. The CDR3 is 15 amino acids. The germline V gene encodes CDR1 LNHDA and CDR2 SQIVND (reference sequence). Trimming removed 4 bases at V and 3 bases at J, with 12 bases between. CDR3 amino acids: CASSNPLGANEKLFF. The CDR3 region has the DNA TGTGCCAGTAGTAACCCCCTCGGAGCTAATGAAAAACTGTTTTTT. Supplemented by reference TRBV19 and TRBJ1-4, the full variable domain reads DGGITQSPKYLFRKEGQNVTLSCEQNLNHDAMYWYRQDPGQGLRLIYYSQIVNDFQKGDIAEGYSVSREKKESFPLTVTSAQKNPTAFYLCASSNPLGANEKLFFGSGTQLSVL.

This chain uses TRBV6-5 with TRBJ2-3, with D perhaps matching TRBD2 (5 bases). The CDR3 length is 12 residues. Germline values: CDR1 MNHEY, CDR2 SVGAGI. Trimming stripped 5 bases from V and 10 bases from J, with 13 bases between. CDR3 amino acids: CASSPGRAAQYF. In nucleotides, the CDR3 is TGTGCCAGCAGTCCCGGACGAGCGGCGCAGTATTTT.

The genes are TRBV5-5 and TRBJ1-1; a weak D match, TRBD1 (6 bases). The germline gives CDR1 SGHKS, CDR2 YYEKEE (reference sequence). Trimming removed 5 bases at V and 5 bases at J, with 16 bases between. The CDR3 runs to 14 residues. As DNA, the CDR3 is TGTGCCAGCAGTCCAGGGGCGGTGAGAACTGAAGCTTTCTTT. Translated, it gives CASSPGAVRTEAFF. Full variable domain (missing parts from reference TRBV5-5 and TRBJ1-1): DAGVTQSPTHLIKTRGQQVTLRCSPISGHKSVSWYQQVLGQGPQFIFQYYEKEERGRGNFPDRFSARQFPNYSSELNVNALLLGDSALYLCASSPGAVRTEAFFGQGTRLTVV.

This rearrangement joins TRBV18 to TRBJ1-1; 10 nucleotides agree with TRBD1. After removal of 4 bases from V and 8 bases from J, the junction contained 7 bases not matched to a gene. Per the germline V gene, CDR1 is KGHSH and CDR2 is LQKENI. This CDR3 region has 14 residues. Here the CDR3 DNA reads TGTGCCAGCTCACTAGGGGAGACAGGGGGCGAAGCTTTCTTT. Its translation: CASSLGETGGEAFF.

The J gene is TRBJ1-1, the V gene TRBV6-2 or TRBV6-3; unclear D gene. The CDR3 extends over 15 amino acids. With 2 bases removed from V and 8 bases from J, the gap between germline ends came to 18 bases. In germline, CDR1 is MNHEY, CDR2 SVGEGT. As DNA, the CDR3 is TGTGCCAGCAGTTACCGGGAAGACAATCGAGCCGAAGCTTTCTTT. Translation: CASSYREDNRAEAFF.

V usage is TRBV11-3 and J usage is TRBJ2-7; possibly TRBD2 for D (5 bases). V was shortened by 4 bases and J by 2 bases, with 18 bases between the two germline ends. Germline V gene data show CDR1 as SGHNT and CDR2 as YENEEA. This CDR3 region has 16 residues. The CDR3 is CASSSHLLRGPYEQYF. The CDR3 coding sequence is TGTGCCAGCAGCTCCCACCTCTTAAGAGGGCCCTACGAGCAGTACTTC.

This clone came up a few times. The chain employs TRBV12-2 and TRBJ2-6; the table's D call, TRBD1, has no DNA check behind it. TRBV12-2 represents a pseudogene. The length of the CDR3 is 17 residues. CDR3 coding DNA: TGTGCAAGTCGCTTATCTCCACAGGCCTCTGGGGCCAACGTCCTGACTTTC. Its translation: CASRLSPQASGANVLTF.

The chain combines TRBV10-3 with TRBJ1-3; D unresolved. Germline CDR1 reads ENHRY; CDR2 reads SYGVKD. The V gene lost 0 bases and the J gene lost 3 bases, with 3 bases spanning the gap. The CDR3 spans 13 residues. The CDR3 bases are TGTGCCATCAGTGAGTCCGGTGGAAACACCATATATTTT. Protein: CAISESGGNTIYF.

The chain couples TRBV9 to TRBJ2-2; D is unclear. Germline values: CDR1 SGDLS, CDR2 YYNGEE. This CDR3 spans 12 amino acids. V gave up 4 bases and J gave up 10 bases, with 11 bases separating them. The CDR3 DNA follows: TGTGCCAGCAGCCTCTATGCGTCGGAGCTGTTTTTT. Translating it yields CASSLYASELFF.

This clone was picked up one time. The chain is built from TRBV5-1 and TRBJ2-7, with TRBD2 identical over 8 bases. This CDR3 region has 14 residues. The germline CDR1 and CDR2 sequences are SGHRS and YFSETQ. The V gene end was trimmed by 5 bases and the J gene end by 4 bases; junction bases not matched to a gene: 8. For the CDR3, the DNA is TGCGCCAGCAGGGTTGCTAGCGGGCCATACGAGCAGTACTTC. Translated: CASRVASGPYEQYF. Looking up the rest from reference TRBV5-1 and TRBJ2-7 gives the full variable domain: KAGVTQTPRYLIKTRGQQVTLSCSPISGHRSVSWYQQTPGQGLQFLFEYFSETQRNKGNFPGRFSGRQFSNSRSEMNVSTLELGDSALYLCASRVASGPYEQYFGPGTRLTVT.